Listed here are 2 T cell receptor beta chains from one sample, sequenced in a study of vaccination and CD4 T cells after COVID-19. Treatment indicated: roughly 10-day PBMC culture with coronavirus spike peptide pools or control peptides (ViraFEST assay). An Oncomine TCR Beta short-read assay was used to sequence the DNA from cultured CD4+ T cells. TCRdb called the PCR reads again in MiXCR, with one record for every CDR3 protein. The profile shows more than 13,000 distinct CDR3 sequences, 65% to 80% of them singletons. No antigens are known for them. Sequenced sample: CD4+ T cells from blood, cultured in vitro. The source is a human donor who had recovered from COVID-19.

This chain links TRBV19 with TRBJ2-5; TRBD2 agrees at 16 bases. V dropped 1 base and J dropped 5; count of bases not matched to a gene: 7. The CDR3 consists of 18 residues. Germline lookup yields CDR1 LNHDA and CDR2 SQIVND (reference sequence). The CDR3 loop is CASSIVGLAGGPRETQYF. In DNA, the CDR3 is TGTGCCAGTAGTATAGTGGGACTAGCGGGAGGGCCGAGGGAGACCCAGTACTTC.

The chain couples TRBV7-2 to TRBJ1-2, with TRBD1 identical over 7 bases. Germline CDR1 reads SGHTA; CDR2 reads FQGNSA. V shed 5 bases and J 8 bases; nucleotides not matched to a gene: 8. The CDR3 length is 13 residues. This CDR3 is CASSHGQVEGYTF. CDR3 sequence (DNA): TGTGCCAGCAGCCACGGACAGGTTGAAGGCTACACCTTC.